These 18 T cell receptor beta chains were all obtained from the same sample, sequenced in a study of tumor-infiltrating lymphocytes in primary liver carcinoma. RNA was extracted from whole blood without cell sorting, alongside germline DNA. Starting from around 510 ng of total RNA, TCR beta cDNA was produced with a primer in the constant region. For TCR beta, libraries were produced by three nested multiplex PCR rounds using slightly modified ARM-PCR. For around 10 cycles apiece, the opening two PCR rounds ran with TRBV1-TRBV30 forward primers and a C-beta reverse primer. TCRdb reprocessed the multiplex PCR reads via MiXCR and lists one record per CDR3 protein. The top ten clones hold around 15% of a sample with a few hundred thousand distinct CDR3 sequences, 50% to 60% of them seen once. The sample consisted of peripheral blood. The receptors stem from a woman in her 30s with primary liver carcinoma and hepatitis B virus infection.

With regard to this clonotype: The conserved phenylalanine or tryptophan normally closing the CDR3 is absent here, so this likely arose from a read error. This chain links TRBV4-3 with TRBJ2-7, with D tentatively TRBD1 (6 bases). Per germline, CDR1 LGHNA and CDR2 YSLEER. With 5 bases removed from V and 3 bases from J, the gap between germline ends came to 17 bases. The CDR3 is 15 amino acids. The CDR3: CASSTQDRDIYEQYL. The CDR3 DNA follows: TGCGCCAGCAGCACCCAAGATAGGGACATCTACGAGCAGTACTTA.

This clonotype has a count of ten or more. This chain uses TRBV11-2 with TRBJ1-3; maybe TRBD1 (5 bases). CDR1 is SGHAT and CDR2 is FQNNGV in the germline V gene. Trimming cost V 4 bases and J 2 bases, with 15 bases left between them. This CDR3 region has 16 residues. CDR3 in DNA: TGTGCCAGCAGCTCAATCCCCGGGACTCCTGGAAACACCATATATTTT. Residues: CASSSIPGTPGNTIYF.

Remarks on this clonotype: Being one base from a much bigger clone, this may be a read error. The J gene is TRBJ2-5, the V gene TRBV29-1, with a tentative D call TRBD2 (6 bases). Deletions cut 7 bases from V and 5 bases from J, with 14 bases between. The CDR3 sequence is 12 residues long. Germline lookup yields CDR1 SQVTM and CDR2 ANQGSEA. CDR3 protein: CSAGRGTETQYF. CDR3 coding DNA: TGCAGCGCGGGACGGGGGACGGAGACCCAGTACTTC.

This clonotype was counted only a few times. The rearrangement joins TRBV13 to TRBJ2-1, with 7 bases lining up with TRBD2. The CDR3 sequence is 13 residues long. Per the germline V gene, CDR1 is PRHDT and CDR2 is FYEKMQ (reference sequence). J lost 6 bases, V lost 5 bases, and 4 bases had no gene match. The CDR3 DNA reads TGTGCCAGCAGCCCGCGACTAGCCAATGAGCAGTTCTTC. Protein: CASSPRLANEQFF.

Of note for this clonotype: A much bigger clone sits one base away, suggesting this may be a read error. The V call is TRBV6-2 or TRBV6-3, the J call TRBJ2-7, with D possibly TRBD2 on 5 matching bases. Germline loops: CDR1 MNHEY, CDR2 SVGEGT. CDR3 length: 13 amino acids. Written as DNA, the CDR3 is TGTGCCAGCAGTAGGGCGGGCCTCTACGAGCAGAACTTC. Residues: CASSRAGLYEQNF.

This clonotype was picked up one time. The final CDR3 position lacks the conserved phenylalanine or tryptophan, pointing to a likely read error. The chain couples TRBV10-3 to TRBJ2-3; D is possibly TRBD2 (6 bases). Germline V gene data show CDR1 as ENHRY and CDR2 as SYGVKD. CDR3 length: 14 residues. Trimming removed 7 bases from V and 2 bases from J, with 13 bases in between. The CDR3 DNA is TGTGCCATCACCCGGGACTCTCCCACAGATACGCAGTATTTG. It specifies CAITRDSPTDTQYL.

This clonotype was observed a single time. This could be a read error, since a much larger clone is one nucleotide away. V usage is TRBV6-1 and J usage is TRBJ2-2; weak D call: TRBD2 (6 bases). Per germline, CDR1 MNHNS and CDR2 SASEGT. Deletions cut 3 bases from V and 8 bases from J, with 16 bases between. CDR3 length: 15 amino acids. The DNA of the CDR3 is TGTGCCAGCAGTGATCGCGGGATCCCCGTTGGGGAGCTGTTTTTT. The encoded protein is CASSDRGIPVGELFF.

A note on this clonotype: This likely comes from a read error, as the CDR3 has no conserved phenylalanine or tryptophan at its end. This chain connects TRBV11-2 to TRBJ2-7; 8 bases align to TRBD1. With V trimmed by 10 bases and J by 4 bases, 9 bases remained unmatched. Germline loops: CDR1 SGHAT, CDR2 FQNNGV. The CDR3 has 13 amino acids. The CDR3 protein is CANRRTGQYEQYI. The CDR3 region has the DNA TGTGCCAACAGAAGGACAGGGCAGTACGAGCAGTACATC.

In the case of this clonotype: This clone may be a read error of a much larger clone one base away. The V gene is TRBV29-1, the J gene TRBJ1-1; D unclear. V was clipped by 7 bases and J by 5 bases, with 17 bases between them. Germline V lookup: CDR1 SQVTM, CDR2 ANQGSEA. This CDR3 has 13 residues. The DNA of the CDR3 is TGCAGCGCTACCCCGGATCCGAAAACTGAAGCTTTCTTT. Translating gives CSATPDPKTEAFF.

V is TRBV12-3 or TRBV12-4 and J is TRBJ2-5; the D is unclear. CDR3 length: 13 residues. Trimming left V 6 bases short and J 5 bases short, with 13 bases between. CDR3 DNA sequence: TGTGCCAGCAGGCCAGGCATGCTGGAGACCCAGTACTTC. Translated: CASRPGMLETQYF.

This clonotype has a count of ten or more. The V call is TRBV12-3 or TRBV12-4, the J call TRBJ2-7, with D possibly matching TRBD2 (6 bases). This CDR3 region has 16 residues. V was trimmed by 5 bases and J by 2 bases, leaving 19 bases between them. The CDR3 DNA is TGTGCCAGCAGTCCCATCTGGGGGGATGCCCCCTACGAGCAGTACTTC. This gives the protein CASSPIWGDAPYEQYF.

The CDR3 protein is CASIHRKGSGRKETQYF. The CDR3 region has the DNA TGTGCCAGCATCCATAGAAAGGGTAGCGGGAGAAAGGAGACCCAGTACTTC. The chain employs TRBV7-8 and TRBJ2-5, with 9 bases identical to TRBD2. Unmatched junction bases numbered 17, after V lost 7 bases and J lost 5 bases. In germline, CDR1 is SGHVS, CDR2 FQNEAQ. This CDR3 contains 17 residues.

The chain joins TRBV28 to TRBJ1-5; no reliable D call. The germline gives CDR1 MDHEN, CDR2 SYDVKM. The CDR3 spans 17 residues. Trimming removed 5 bases from V and 0 bases from J, with 17 bases in between. The CDR3 protein is CASSTRLGGYSNQPQHF. CDR3 nucleotide sequence: TGTGCCAGCAGTACTCGGTTGGGAGGCTATAGCAATCAGCCCCAGCATTTT.

This sequence joins TRBV7-9 and TRBJ2-3; TRBD2 aligns across 7 bases. This CDR3 is 16 amino acids long. From germline, CDR1 is SEHNR and CDR2 FQNEAQ (reference sequence). J gave up 6 bases and V 5 bases, and 14 bases lay outside the gene matches. CDR3: CASSRTRGGSRDTQYF. CDR3 sequence (DNA): TGTGCCAGCAGCAGGACCCGGGGCGGGAGTAGGGATACGCAGTATTTT.

Worth noting for this clonotype: Since a much larger clone is just one base distant, this may be a read error. This rearrangement joins TRBV6-5 to TRBJ2-3, with D uncertain. V lost 7 bases and J 7 bases, leaving 21 bases between the germline ends. CDR1 and CDR2 (germline): MNHEY, SVGAGI. CDR3 size: 15 residues. This CDR3 is CASKAECRSANTQYF. The CDR3 DNA follows: TGTGCCAGCAAGGCCGAGTGCAGGTCTGCAAATACGCAGTATTTT.

This clonotype was seen only once. The chain employs TRBV28 and TRBJ1-1; tentative D call: TRBD1 (6 bases). Deletions cut 2 bases from V and 0 bases from J, with 13 bases between. Germline loops: CDR1 MDHEN, CDR2 SYDVKM. This CDR3 contains 16 residues. The CDR3 here is CASSLDTGKMNTEAFF. The CDR3 DNA sequence: TGTGCCAGCAGTTTAGACACAGGGAAGATGAACACTGAAGCTTTCTTT.

This clonotype was found a few times. Its ends do not fully match the called genes, so a read error is possible. The chain recombines TRBV4-1 with TRBJ2-5; D ambiguous. Per germline, CDR1 MGHRA and CDR2 YSYEKL. CDR3 size: 14 residues. The CDR3 bases are TGTGCCAGCAGCCAAGATTCCGGGCGGGAGACCCAGTACTTC. Amino acid sequence: CASSQDSGRETQYF.

CDR3 region: CASRLGGVLAKNIQYF. In nucleotides, the CDR3 is TGTGCCAGCAGGTTGGGAGGGGTTCTAGCCAAAAACATTCAGTACTTC. The chain uses TRBV6-1 and TRBJ2-4; TRBD2 matches at 7 bases. Trimming at V came to 6 bases and at J to 0 bases, leaving 8 bases not matched to a gene. The germline CDR1 and CDR2 sequences are MNHNS and SASEGT. The CDR3 is 16 amino acids.